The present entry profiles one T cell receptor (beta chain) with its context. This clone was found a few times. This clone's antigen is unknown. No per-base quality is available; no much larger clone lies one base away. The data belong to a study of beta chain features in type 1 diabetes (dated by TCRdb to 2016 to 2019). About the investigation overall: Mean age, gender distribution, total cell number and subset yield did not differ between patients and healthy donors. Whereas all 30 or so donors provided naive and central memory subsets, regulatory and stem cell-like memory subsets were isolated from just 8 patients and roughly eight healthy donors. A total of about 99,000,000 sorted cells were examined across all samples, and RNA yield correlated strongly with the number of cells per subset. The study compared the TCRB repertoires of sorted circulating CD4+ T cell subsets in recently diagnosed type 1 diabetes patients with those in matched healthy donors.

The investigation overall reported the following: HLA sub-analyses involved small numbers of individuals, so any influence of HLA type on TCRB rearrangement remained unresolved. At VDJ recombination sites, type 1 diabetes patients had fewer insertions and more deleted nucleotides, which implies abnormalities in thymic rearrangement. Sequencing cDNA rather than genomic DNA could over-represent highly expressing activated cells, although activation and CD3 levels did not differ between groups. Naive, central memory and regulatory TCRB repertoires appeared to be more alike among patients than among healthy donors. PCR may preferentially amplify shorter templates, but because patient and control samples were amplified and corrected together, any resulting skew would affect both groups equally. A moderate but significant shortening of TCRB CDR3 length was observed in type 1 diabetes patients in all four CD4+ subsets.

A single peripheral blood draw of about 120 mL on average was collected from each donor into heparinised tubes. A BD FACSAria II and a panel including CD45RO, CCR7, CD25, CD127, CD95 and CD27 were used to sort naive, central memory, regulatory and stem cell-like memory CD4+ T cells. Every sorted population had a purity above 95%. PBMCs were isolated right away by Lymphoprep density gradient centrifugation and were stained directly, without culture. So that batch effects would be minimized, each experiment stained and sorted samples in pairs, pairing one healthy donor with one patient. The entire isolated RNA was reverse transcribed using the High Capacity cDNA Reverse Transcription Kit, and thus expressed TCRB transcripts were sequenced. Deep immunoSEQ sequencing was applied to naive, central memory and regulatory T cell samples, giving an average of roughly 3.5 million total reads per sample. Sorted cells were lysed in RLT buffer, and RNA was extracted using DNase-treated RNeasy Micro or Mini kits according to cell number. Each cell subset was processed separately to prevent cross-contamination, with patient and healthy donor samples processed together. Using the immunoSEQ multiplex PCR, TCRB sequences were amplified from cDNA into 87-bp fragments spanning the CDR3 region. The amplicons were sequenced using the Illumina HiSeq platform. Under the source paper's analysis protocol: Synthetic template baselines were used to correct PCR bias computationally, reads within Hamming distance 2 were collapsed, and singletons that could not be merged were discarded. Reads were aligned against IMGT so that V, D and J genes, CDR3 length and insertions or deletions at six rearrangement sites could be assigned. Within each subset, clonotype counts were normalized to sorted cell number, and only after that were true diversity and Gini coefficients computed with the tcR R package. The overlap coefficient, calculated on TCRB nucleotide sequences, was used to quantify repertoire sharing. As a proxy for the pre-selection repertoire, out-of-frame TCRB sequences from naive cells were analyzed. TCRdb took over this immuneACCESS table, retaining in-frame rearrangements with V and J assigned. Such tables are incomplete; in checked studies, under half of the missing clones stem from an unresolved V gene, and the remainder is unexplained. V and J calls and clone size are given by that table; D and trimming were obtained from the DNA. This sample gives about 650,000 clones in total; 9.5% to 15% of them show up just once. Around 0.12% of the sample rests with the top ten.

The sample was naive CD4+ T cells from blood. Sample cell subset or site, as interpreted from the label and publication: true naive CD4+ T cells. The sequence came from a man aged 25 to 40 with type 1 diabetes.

The CDR3 loop reads CSAAGQETQYF. The nucleotide sequence reads as follows: TGCAGTGCCGCCGGCCAAGAGACCCAGTACTTC. The sequence links TRBV20-1 to TRBJ2-5; the D gene is not confidently resolved. The cysteine opens and the phenylalanine closes a CDR3 of 11 amino acids. Of the read, only the CDR3 DNA is kept; its 33 bases are in frame from base 1. From a lookup of the germline V gene (reference sequence), CDR1 and CDR2 are DFQATT and SNEGSKA. Cut back by 6 bases and 1 base, the V and J ends lie 6 bases apart.